Below are 26 T cell receptor beta chains sequenced from a single sample in a study of blood T cells in healthy people across ages. Alongside a J-beta primer mix, a sample-barcoded 5' primer served in a second PCR lasting about 7 to 11 cycles. In TCRdb, the 5' RACE reads were re-called with MiXCR into one record per CDR3 protein. The sample has over a million distinct CDR3 sequences, 35% to 55% seen once. Sequenced: blood. Receptors were obtained from a woman aged 60-75 years in good health.

There are many counts of this clonotype. The chain couples TRBV2 to TRBJ2-7; D possibly matches TRBD1 or TRBD2 (6 bases each). Germline CDR1 reads SNHLY; CDR2 reads FYNNEI. The V end lost 5 bases, the J end lost 3 bases, and 14 bases lay between the germline ends. The CDR3 is 14 amino acids. CDR3 sequence (DNA): TGTGCCAGCAGTTCCGAGGGGGGAAGCTACGAGCAGTACTTC. It specifies CASSSEGGSYEQYF.

The genes are TRBV28 and TRBJ2-4, with D possibly being TRBD1 or TRBD2 (6 bases each). The V end was cut by 2 bases, the J end by 8 bases, with 19 bases between. The germline CDR1 and CDR2 sequences are MDHEN and SYDVKM. The CDR3 runs to 16 residues. The CDR3 here is CASSLGGPGDGDIQYF. DNA for the CDR3: TGTGCCAGCAGTTTAGGGGGCCCGGGGGACGGGGACATTCAGTACTTC. Combining the CDR3 with reference TRBV28 and TRBJ2-4 gives the whole variable domain DVKVTQSSRYLVKRTGEKVFLECVQDMDHENMFWYRQDPGLGLRLIYFSYDVKMKEKGDIPEGYSVSREKKERFSLILESASTNQTSMYLCASSLGGPGDGDIQYFGAGTRLSVL.

V usage is TRBV20-1 and J usage is TRBJ2-1, with 13 positions matching TRBD2. Germline V gives CDR1 DFQATT, CDR2 SNEGSKA (reference sequence). V shed 0 bases, J shed 8 bases, and the junction held 4 bases outside the gene matches. The CDR3 consists of 15 residues. CDR3 amino acids: CSAREKTSGRHEQFF. The CDR3 DNA sequence: TGCAGTGCTAGAGAGAAGACTAGCGGGAGGCATGAGCAGTTCTTC.

V gene TRBV5-1 combines with J gene TRBJ2-7; 9 bases map to TRBD1. The CDR3 contains 15 residues. Germline values: CDR1 SGHRS, CDR2 YFSETQ. The junction had 9 bases not matched to a gene; V was cut back by 5 bases and J by 3 bases. CDR3 in DNA: TGCGCCAGCAGTAACAGGGGGCCGAAAAACTACGAGCAGTACTTC. Its translation is CASSNRGPKNYEQYF.

This clonotype was detected only a few times. The V call is TRBV20-1, the J call TRBJ1-5; D is uncertain. This CDR3 is 13 amino acids long. CDR1 DFQATT and CDR2 SNEGSKA come from the germline V gene (reference sequence). V lost 6 bases, J lost 3 bases, and 12 bases lay in between. This chain's CDR3 is CSAQQEINQPQHF. The CDR3 DNA sequence: TGCAGTGCCCAGCAAGAGATCAATCAGCCCCAGCATTTT.

CDR3 sequence reads: CASSLTPGLEGETQYF. CDR3 coding DNA: TGTGCCAGCAGCTTAACTCCAGGTTTGGAAGGGGAGACCCAGTACTTC. This chain joins TRBV7-6 and TRBJ2-7; D call uncertain. The last part of the DNA fits TRBJ2-5 better; the J call may be wrong. Germline V CDR1 and CDR2: SGHVS, FNYEAQ. The CDR3 is 16 residues long.

A remark on this clonotype: Relative to the germline gene, one junction end is altered; a read error may explain this. The genes are TRBV4-1 and TRBJ2-4, with 7 bases matching TRBD2. TRBJ2-7 explains the end of the DNA better; the J call may be wrong. The germline V gene encodes CDR1 MGHRA and CDR2 YSYEKL. This CDR3 is built from 14 residues. CDR3 DNA: TGCGCCAGTAGCCACGCTACTAGCGCGTACGAGCAGTACTTC. It is translated as CASSHATSAYEQYF.

A single count supports this clonotype. V and J are TRBV21-1 and TRBJ1-1; the table assigns TRBD1, which was not confirmed against the DNA. TRBV21-1 is annotated as a pseudogene. This CDR3 region has 15 residues. This chain's CDR3 is CAIPQGYLRNTEAFF. CDR3 coding DNA: TGTGCCATCCCACAGGGGTACCTCAGGAACACTGAAGCTTTCTTT.

The rearrangement uses TRBV7-9 and TRBJ1-5; no definite D call. The CDR3 has 15 residues. Germline CDR1 reads SEHNR; CDR2 reads FQNEAQ (reference sequence). Trimming shortened V by 5 bases and J by 4 bases, and 15 bases separated the two germline ends. The CDR3 loop reads CASSGVGEENQPQHF. The CDR3 region has the DNA TGTGCCAGCAGCGGCGTTGGGGAAGAAAATCAGCCCCAGCATTTT. Together with reference TRBV7-9 and TRBJ1-5, the CDR3 gives the full variable domain: DTGVSQNPRHKITKRGQNVTFRCDPISEHNRLYWYRQTLGQGPEFLTYFQNEAQLEKSRLLSDRFSAERPKGSFSTLEIQRTEQGDSAMYLCASSGVGEENQPQHFGDGTRLSIL.

This clonotype showed up just a few times. The rearrangement links TRBV3-1 to TRBJ2-3; 14 bases line up with TRBD2. V lost 7 bases to trimming and J lost 6 bases; unmatched junction nucleotides: 12. The germline V gene encodes CDR1 LGHDT and CDR2 YNNKEL (reference sequence). The CDR3 runs to 17 residues. The CDR3 region has the DNA TGTGCCAGCACCAAAACGCGACTAGCGGGAGGGAGCGATACGCAGTATTTT. Translation: CASTKTRLAGGSDTQYF.

The chain uses TRBV10-3 and TRBJ2-3; D not resolved. V dropped 3 bases and J dropped 3 bases, with 13 bases sitting between them. The CDR3 consists of 15 residues. Germline lookup yields CDR1 ENHRY and CDR2 SYGVKD. In nucleotides, the CDR3 is TGTGCCATCAGTGAAGAGGCGGTCCAGACAGATACGCAGTATTTT. Encoded protein: CAISEEAVQTDTQYF.

This clonotype was observed once. V gene TRBV30 combines with J gene TRBJ1-2; 9 bases line up with TRBD1. The V and J ends lost 4 bases and 6 bases, in that order; junction bases with no gene match: 9. Germline V gene lookup returns CDR1 GTSNPN and CDR2 SVGIG (reference sequence). The CDR3 totals 14 residues. CDR3 DNA: TGTGCCTGGAAAATGGGACAGGGCGGGCATGGCTACACCTTC. This gives the protein CAWKMGQGGHGYTF.

The chain joins TRBV29-1 to TRBJ2-1; possibly TRBD2 for D (6 bases). The CDR3 consists of 12 residues. CDR1 is SQVTM and CDR2 is ANQGSEA in the germline V gene. V lost 4 bases to trimming and J lost 6 bases, with 10 bases between them. CDR3 residues: CSVGDSGNEQFF. In nucleotides, the CDR3 is TGCAGCGTTGGGGATAGCGGCAATGAGCAGTTCTTC.

This clonotype is a singleton in its sample. J is TRBJ2-3 and V is TRBV10-3; 9 bases fit TRBD2. The CDR3 length is 14 residues. CDR1 and CDR2 (germline): ENHRY, SYGVKD. The ends lost 3 bases at V and 8 bases at J; junction bases unmatched: 6. CDR3 protein: CAISDETSGLTQYF. In DNA form, the CDR3 reads TGTGCCATCAGTGACGAGACTAGCGGCCTTACGCAGTATTTT.

Concerning this clonotype: One end of the junction does not line up with germline, which may come from a read error. This sequence joins TRBV12-3 or TRBV12-4 and TRBJ2-3; D is unresolved. This CDR3 has 13 residues. The CDR3: CASSRVRADMQYF. The CDR3 DNA reads TGTGCCAGCAGTCGAGTGAGAGCAGATATGCAGTATTTT.

The CDR3, as DNA: TGTGCCATCAGTGAACGGGGCTCGGGGGCCAACGTCCTGACTTTC. This sequence encodes CAISERGSGANVLTF. The chain is built from TRBV10-3 and TRBJ2-6; D might be TRBD1 or TRBD2, each matching 5 bases. CDR1 is ENHRY and CDR2 is SYGVKD in the germline V gene. Trimming pared 3 bases from V and 4 bases from J, leaving 10 bases between. The CDR3 consists of 15 residues.

The chain is built from TRBV7-9 and TRBJ2-5; D not certain. The tail of the sequence fits TRBJ2-7 better, so the J call may be wrong. The germline CDR1 and CDR2 sequences are SEHNR and FQNEAQ (reference sequence). This CDR3 is built from 16 residues. CDR3 in amino acids: CASIDTSTPGMAEQYF. CDR3 DNA sequence: TGTGCCAGCATCGATACTTCGACCCCCGGCATGGCCGAGCAGTACTTC.

CDR3 DNA sequence: TGTGCCAGCGTTCGCCGGGACCGCCTTGGCTACACCTTC. It yields the protein CASVRRDRLGYTF. The chain couples TRBV6-1 to TRBJ1-2; D is possibly TRBD1 (5 bases). This CDR3 spans 13 amino acids. V dropped 8 bases and J dropped 7 bases, with 17 bases sitting between them. Germline loops: CDR1 MNHNS, CDR2 SASEGT.

Here the CDR3 reads CASSQETGPYNEQYF. CDR3 DNA: TGTGCCAGCAGCCAAGAGACCGGGCCCTACAATGAGCAGTACTTC. The V gene is TRBV4-2, the J gene TRBJ2-5; D is uncertain. The length of the CDR3 is 15 residues. Germline V gene data show CDR1 as LGHNA and CDR2 as YNFKEQ. V lost 0 bases, J lost 11 bases, and 19 bases lay in between.

This rearrangement joins TRBV5-4 to TRBJ2-1; 9 positions agree with TRBD1. The DNA end is a closer match to TRBJ2-7, so the J assignment may be wrong. The CDR3 has 14 residues. Germline loops: CDR1 SGHNT, CDR2 YYREEE (reference sequence). The CDR3 reads CASSFRQGEYEQYF. The CDR3 DNA reads TGTGCCAGCAGCTTTAGACAGGGGGAATACGAGCAGTACTTC.

This chain joins TRBV6-5 and TRBJ2-5; 9 bases agree with TRBD1. Germline lookup yields CDR1 MNHEY and CDR2 SVGAGI. The CDR3 extends over 15 amino acids. With V trimmed by 6 bases and J by 2 bases, 7 bases remained unmatched. The chain's CDR3 is CASSWGQGGQETQYF. DNA for the CDR3: TGTGCCAGCAGCTGGGGACAGGGAGGGCAAGAGACCCAGTACTTC.

The gene calls are TRBV28 and TRBJ2-5, with 9 nucleotides matching TRBD2. This CDR3 region has 17 residues. Germline-derived CDR1 and CDR2 are MDHEN and SYDVKM. V was clipped by 4 bases and J by 4 bases; unmatched bases: 13. The CDR3 sequence: CASSSHPGGRERETQYF. For the CDR3, the DNA is TGTGCCAGCAGTTCCCACCCTGGCGGGAGGGAGCGAGAGACCCAGTACTTC.

V and J are TRBV3-1 and TRBJ2-1; 8 positions match TRBD2. V lost 2 bases, J lost 7 bases, and 7 bases stayed unmatched. The CDR3 extends over 15 amino acids. CDR1 is LGHDT and CDR2 is YNNKEL in the germline V gene (reference sequence). CDR3 in amino acids: CASSQSSGRGNEQFF. In DNA, the CDR3 is TGTGCCAGCAGCCAAAGCAGCGGGAGAGGAAATGAGCAGTTCTTC.

The chain combines TRBV20-1 with TRBJ2-1, with D perhaps TRBD1 or TRBD2 (5 bases each). Germline V gene sequence: CDR1 DFQATT, CDR2 SNEGSKA (reference sequence). The length of the CDR3 is 14 residues. Deletions cut 3 bases from V and 5 bases from J, with 14 bases between. The CDR3 coding sequence is TGCAGTGCTAGTGTATGGCAGGGACACAATGAGCAGTTCTTC. This sequence encodes CSASVWQGHNEQFF.

The chain is built from TRBV12-3 or TRBV12-4 and TRBJ2-5, with TRBD2 matching over 7 bases. The CDR3 is 14 amino acids. V lost 2 bases and J lost 11; bases outside the gene matches: 11. This CDR3 reads CASSLLKREREQYF. The CDR3 DNA follows: TGTGCCAGCAGTTTACTAAAGCGGGAACGGGAGCAGTACTTC.

In this sample, this clonotype turned up once. This sequence joins TRBV6-1 and TRBJ1-2; 8 nucleotides line up with TRBD1. Germline-derived CDR1 and CDR2 are MNHNS and SASEGT. The CDR3 runs to 18 residues. V lost 3 bases to trimming and J lost 1 base; unmatched junction nucleotides: 13. CDR3 in DNA: TGTGCCAGCAGTGAGGATGAGACAGGGGAGAACGATAACTATGGCTACACCTTC. Amino acids: CASSEDETGENDNYGYTF.